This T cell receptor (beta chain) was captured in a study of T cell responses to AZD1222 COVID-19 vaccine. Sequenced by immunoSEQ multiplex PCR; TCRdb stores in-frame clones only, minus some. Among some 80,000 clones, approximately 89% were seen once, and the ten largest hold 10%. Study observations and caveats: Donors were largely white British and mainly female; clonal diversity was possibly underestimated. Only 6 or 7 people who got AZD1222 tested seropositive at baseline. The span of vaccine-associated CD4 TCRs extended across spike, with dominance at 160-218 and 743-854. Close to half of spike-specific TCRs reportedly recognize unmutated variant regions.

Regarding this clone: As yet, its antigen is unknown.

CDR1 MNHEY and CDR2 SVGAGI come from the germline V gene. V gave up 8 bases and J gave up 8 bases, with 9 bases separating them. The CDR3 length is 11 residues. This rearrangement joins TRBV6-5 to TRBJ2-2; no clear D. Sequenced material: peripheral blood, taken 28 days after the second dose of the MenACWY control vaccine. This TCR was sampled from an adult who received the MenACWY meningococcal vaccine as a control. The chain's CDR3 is CASRSAGELFF. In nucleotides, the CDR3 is TGTGCCAGCCGCTCAGCAGGGGAGCTGTTTTTT.